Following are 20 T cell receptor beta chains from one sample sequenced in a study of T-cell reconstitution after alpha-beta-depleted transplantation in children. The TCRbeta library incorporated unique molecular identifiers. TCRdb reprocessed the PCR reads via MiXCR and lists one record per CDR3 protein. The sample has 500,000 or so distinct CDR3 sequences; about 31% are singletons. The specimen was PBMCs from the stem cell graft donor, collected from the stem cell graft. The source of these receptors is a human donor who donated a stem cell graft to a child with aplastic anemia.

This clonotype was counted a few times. This chain's CDR3 is CASSPGLIYNEQFF. The DNA for the CDR3 is TGTGCCAGCAGCCCGGGACTTATCTACAATGAGCAGTTCTTC. The genes are TRBV28 and TRBJ2-1; possible D gene TRBD2, 6 bases. The CDR3 has 14 amino acids. V shed 6 bases and J shed 3 bases, with 12 bases lying between them. The germline V gene encodes CDR1 MDHEN and CDR2 SYDVKM.

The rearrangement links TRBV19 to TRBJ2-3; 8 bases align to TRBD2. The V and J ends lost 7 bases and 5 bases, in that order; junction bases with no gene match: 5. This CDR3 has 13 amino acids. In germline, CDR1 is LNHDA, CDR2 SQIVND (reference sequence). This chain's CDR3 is CASISGRGDTQYF. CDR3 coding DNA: TGTGCCAGTATCTCCGGGAGGGGAGATACGCAGTATTTT.

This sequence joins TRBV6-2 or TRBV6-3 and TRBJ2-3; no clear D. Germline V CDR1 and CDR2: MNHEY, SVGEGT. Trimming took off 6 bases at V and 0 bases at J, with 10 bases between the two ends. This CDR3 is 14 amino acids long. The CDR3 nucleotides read TGTGCCAGCAGCCTCGGCGAGAGCACAGATACGCAGTATTTT. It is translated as CASSLGESTDTQYF.

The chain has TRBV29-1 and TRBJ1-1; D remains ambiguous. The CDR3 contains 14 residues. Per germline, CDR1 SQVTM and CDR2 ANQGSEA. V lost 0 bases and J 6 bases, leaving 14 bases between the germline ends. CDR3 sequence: CSVEDPKSGAEAFF. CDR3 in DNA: TGCAGCGTTGAAGACCCAAAAAGCGGGGCTGAAGCTTTCTTT. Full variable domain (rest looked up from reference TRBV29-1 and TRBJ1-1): SAVISQKPSRDICQRGTSLTIQCQVDSQVTMMFWYRQQPGQSLTLIATANQGSEATYESGFVIDKFPISRPNLTFSTLTVSNMSPEDSSIYLCSVEDPKSGAEAFFGQGTRLTVV.

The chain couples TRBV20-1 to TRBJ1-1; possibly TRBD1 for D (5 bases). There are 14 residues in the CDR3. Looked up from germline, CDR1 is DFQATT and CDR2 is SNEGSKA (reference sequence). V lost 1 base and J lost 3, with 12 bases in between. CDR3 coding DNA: TGCAGTGCTAGAGTCCCCGGGGCGGACACTGAAGCTTTCTTT. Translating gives CSARVPGADTEAFF.

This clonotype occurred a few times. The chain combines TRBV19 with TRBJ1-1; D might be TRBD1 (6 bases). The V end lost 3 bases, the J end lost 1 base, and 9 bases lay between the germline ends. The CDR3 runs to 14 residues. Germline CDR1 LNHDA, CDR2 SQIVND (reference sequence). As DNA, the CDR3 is TGTGCCAGTAGTATTCAGGGGCCGAACACTGAAGCTTTCTTT. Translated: CASSIQGPNTEAFF.

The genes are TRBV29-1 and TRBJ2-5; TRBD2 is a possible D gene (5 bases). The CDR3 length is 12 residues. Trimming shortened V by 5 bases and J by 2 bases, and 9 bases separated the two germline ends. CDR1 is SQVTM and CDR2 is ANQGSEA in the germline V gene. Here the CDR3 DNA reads TGCAGCGTTCGGTCGGGGCAAGAGACCCAGTACTTC. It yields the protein CSVRSGQETQYF.

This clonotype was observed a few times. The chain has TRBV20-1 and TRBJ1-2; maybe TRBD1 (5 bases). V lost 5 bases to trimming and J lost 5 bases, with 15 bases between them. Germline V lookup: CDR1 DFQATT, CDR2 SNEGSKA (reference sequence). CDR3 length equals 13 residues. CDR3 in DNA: TGCAGTGCTGCCGGGACCCATGAGTATGGCTACACCTTC. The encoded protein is CSAAGTHEYGYTF.

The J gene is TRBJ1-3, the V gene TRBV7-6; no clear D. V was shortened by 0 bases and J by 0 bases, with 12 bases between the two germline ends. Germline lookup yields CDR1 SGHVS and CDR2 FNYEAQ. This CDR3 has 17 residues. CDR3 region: CASSLAGQAFSGNTIYF. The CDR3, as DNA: TGTGCCAGCAGCTTAGCTGGTCAGGCTTTCTCTGGAAACACCATATATTTT.

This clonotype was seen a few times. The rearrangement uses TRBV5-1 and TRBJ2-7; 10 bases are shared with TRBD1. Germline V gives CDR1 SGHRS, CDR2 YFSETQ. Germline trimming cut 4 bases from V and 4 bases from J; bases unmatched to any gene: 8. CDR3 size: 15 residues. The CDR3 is CASSLTGQGTYEQYF. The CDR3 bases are TGCGCCAGCAGCCTCACGGGACAGGGGACGTACGAGCAGTACTTC.

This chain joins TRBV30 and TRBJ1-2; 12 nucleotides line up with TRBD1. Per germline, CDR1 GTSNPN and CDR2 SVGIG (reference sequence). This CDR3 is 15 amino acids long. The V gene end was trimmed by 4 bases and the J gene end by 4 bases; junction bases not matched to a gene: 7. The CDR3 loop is CAWTPGTGGAYGYTF. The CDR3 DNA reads TGTGCCTGGACCCCGGGGACAGGGGGCGCCTATGGCTACACCTTC.

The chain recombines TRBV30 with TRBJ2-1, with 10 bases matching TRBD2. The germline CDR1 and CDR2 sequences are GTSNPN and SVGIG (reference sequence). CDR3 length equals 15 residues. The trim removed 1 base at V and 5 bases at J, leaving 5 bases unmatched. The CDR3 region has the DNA TGTGCCTGGAGTGAGGGGACTAGCGCCCACAATGAGCAGTTCTTC. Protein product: CAWSEGTSAHNEQFF.

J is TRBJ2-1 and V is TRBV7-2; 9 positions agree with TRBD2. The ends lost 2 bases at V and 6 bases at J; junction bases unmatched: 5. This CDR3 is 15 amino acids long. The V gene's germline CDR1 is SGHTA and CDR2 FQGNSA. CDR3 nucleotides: TGTGCCAGCAGCTTATTGCGGGAGGGCCCCAATGAGCAGTTCTTC. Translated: CASSLLREGPNEQFF.

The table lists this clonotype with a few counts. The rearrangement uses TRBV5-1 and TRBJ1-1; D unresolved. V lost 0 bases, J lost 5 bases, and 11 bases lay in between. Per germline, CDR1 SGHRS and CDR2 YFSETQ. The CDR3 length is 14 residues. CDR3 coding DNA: TGCGCCAGCAGCTTGGGACGTCGACGGACTGAAGCTTTCTTT. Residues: CASSLGRRRTEAFF.

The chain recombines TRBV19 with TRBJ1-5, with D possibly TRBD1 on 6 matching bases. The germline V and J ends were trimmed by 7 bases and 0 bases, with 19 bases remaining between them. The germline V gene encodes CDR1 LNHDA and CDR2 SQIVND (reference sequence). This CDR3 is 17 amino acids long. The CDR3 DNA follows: TGTGCCAGTACCCTCTGGACAGATATTTATAGCAATCAGCCCCAGCATTTT. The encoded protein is CASTLWTDIYSNQPQHF. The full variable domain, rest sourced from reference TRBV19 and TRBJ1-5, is DGGITQSPKYLFRKEGQNVTLSCEQNLNHDAMYWYRQDPGQGLRLIYYSQIVNDFQKGDIAEGYSVSREKKESFPLTVTSAQKNPTAFYLCASTLWTDIYSNQPQHFGDGTRLSIL.

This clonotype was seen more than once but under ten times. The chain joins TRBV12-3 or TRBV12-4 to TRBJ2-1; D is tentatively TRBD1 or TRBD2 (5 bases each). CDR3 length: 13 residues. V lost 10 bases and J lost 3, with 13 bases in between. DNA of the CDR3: TGTGCCAATACCGGGACCAGCTACAATGAGCAGTTCTTC. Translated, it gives CANTGTSYNEQFF.

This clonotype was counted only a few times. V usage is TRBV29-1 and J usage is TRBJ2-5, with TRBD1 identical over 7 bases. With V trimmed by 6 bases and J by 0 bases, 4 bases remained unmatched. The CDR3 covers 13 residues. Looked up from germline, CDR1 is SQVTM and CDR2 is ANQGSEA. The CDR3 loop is CSVDREYQETQYF. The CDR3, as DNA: TGCAGCGTCGACAGGGAGTACCAAGAGACCCAGTACTTC.

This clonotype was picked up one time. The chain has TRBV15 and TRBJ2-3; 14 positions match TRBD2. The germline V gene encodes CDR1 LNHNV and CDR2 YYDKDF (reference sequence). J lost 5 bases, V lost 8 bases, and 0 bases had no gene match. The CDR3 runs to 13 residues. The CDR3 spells CATGLAGGDTQYF. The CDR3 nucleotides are TGTGCCACCGGACTAGCGGGAGGAGATACGCAGTATTTT. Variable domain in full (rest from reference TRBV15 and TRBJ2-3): DAMVIQNPRYQVTQFGKPVTLSCSQTLNHNVMYWYQQKSSQAPKLLFHYYDKDFNNEADTPDNFQSRRPNTSFCFLDIRSPGLGDTAMYLCATGLAGGDTQYFGPGTRLTVL.

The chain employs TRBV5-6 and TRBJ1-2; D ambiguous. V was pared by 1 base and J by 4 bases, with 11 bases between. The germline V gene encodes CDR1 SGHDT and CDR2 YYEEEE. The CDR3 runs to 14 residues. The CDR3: CASSLREFIYGYTF. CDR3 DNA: TGTGCCAGCAGCTTGAGGGAGTTCATCTATGGCTACACCTTC.

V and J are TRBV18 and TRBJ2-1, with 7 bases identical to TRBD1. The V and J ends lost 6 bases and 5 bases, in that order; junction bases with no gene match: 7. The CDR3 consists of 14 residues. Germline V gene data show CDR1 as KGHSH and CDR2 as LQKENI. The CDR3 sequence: CASSPMRGHNEQFF. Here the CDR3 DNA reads TGTGCCAGCTCGCCGATGAGGGGGCACAATGAGCAGTTCTTC.